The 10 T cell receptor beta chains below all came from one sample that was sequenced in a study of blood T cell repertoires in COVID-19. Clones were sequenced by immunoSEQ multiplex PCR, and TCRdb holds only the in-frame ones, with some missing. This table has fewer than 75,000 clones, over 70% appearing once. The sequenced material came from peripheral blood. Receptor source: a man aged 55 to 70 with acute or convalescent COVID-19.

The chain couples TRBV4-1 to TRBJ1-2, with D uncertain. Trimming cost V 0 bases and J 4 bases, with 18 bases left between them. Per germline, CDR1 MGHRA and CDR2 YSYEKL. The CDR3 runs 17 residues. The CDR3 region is CASSQDSLPIPSYGYTF. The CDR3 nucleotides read TGCGCCAGCAGCCAAGATAGCCTCCCTATCCCCAGCTATGGCTACACCTTC.

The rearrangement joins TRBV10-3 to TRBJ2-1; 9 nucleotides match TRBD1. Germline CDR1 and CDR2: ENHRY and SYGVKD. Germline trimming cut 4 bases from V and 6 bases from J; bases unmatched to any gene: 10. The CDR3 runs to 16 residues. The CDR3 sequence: CAISGGDRERGNEQFF. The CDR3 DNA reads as TGTGCCATCAGTGGGGGGGACAGGGAAAGGGGCAATGAGCAGTTCTTC.

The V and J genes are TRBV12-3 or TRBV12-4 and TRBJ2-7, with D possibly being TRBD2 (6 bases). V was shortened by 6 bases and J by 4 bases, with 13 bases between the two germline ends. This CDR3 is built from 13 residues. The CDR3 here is CASSPVGGYEQYF. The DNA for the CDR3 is TGTGCCAGCAGCCCCGTGGGGGGTTACGAGCAGTACTTC.

The CDR3 region has the DNA TGTGCCAGCGGCAGGGTCGGGGGTGGTTCACCCCTCCACTTT. This encodes CASGRVGGGSPLHF. The rearrangement links TRBV6-5 to TRBJ1-6; D may be TRBD1 (5 bases). Germline V gene data show CDR1 as MNHEY and CDR2 as SVGAGI. The CDR3 has 14 amino acids. The V gene lost 8 bases and the J gene lost 9 bases, with 17 bases spanning the gap.

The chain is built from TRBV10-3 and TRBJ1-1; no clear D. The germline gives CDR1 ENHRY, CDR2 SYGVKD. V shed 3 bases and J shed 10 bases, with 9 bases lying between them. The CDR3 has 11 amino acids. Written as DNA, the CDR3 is TGTGCCATCAGTGATTCATCGGGAGCTTTCTTT. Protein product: CAISDSSGAFF.

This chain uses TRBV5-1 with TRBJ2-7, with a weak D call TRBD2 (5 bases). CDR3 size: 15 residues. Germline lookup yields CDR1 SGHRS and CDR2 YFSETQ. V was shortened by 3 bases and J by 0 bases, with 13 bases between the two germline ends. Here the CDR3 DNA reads TGCGCCAGCAGCTGGGTCGGGGAAACCTCCTACGAGCAGTACTTC. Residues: CASSWVGETSYEQYF.

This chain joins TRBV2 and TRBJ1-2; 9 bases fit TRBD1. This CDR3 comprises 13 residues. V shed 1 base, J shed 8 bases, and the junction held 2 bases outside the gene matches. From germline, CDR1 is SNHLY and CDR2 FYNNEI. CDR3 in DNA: TGTGCCAGCAGTGAAGGACAGGGGGGCGGCTACACCTTC. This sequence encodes CASSEGQGGGYTF.

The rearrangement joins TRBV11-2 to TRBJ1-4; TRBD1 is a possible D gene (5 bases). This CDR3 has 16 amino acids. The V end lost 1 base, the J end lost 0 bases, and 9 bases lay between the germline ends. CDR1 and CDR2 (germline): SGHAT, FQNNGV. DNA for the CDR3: TGTGCCAGCAGCTTAGGGAGGGGAGCAACTAATGAAAAACTGTTTTTT. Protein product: CASSLGRGATNEKLFF.

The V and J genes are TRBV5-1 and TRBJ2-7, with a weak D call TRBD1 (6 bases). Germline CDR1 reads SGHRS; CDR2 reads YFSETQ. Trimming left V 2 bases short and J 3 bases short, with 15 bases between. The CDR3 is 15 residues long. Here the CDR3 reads CASSFQGLGDYEQYF. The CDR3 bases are TGCGCCAGCAGCTTCCAGGGGCTTGGGGACTACGAGCAGTACTTC. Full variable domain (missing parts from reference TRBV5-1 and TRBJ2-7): KAGVTQTPRYLIKTRGQQVTLSCSPISGHRSVSWYQQTPGQGLQFLFEYFSETQRNKGNFPGRFSGRQFSNSRSEMNVSTLELGDSALYLCASSFQGLGDYEQYFGPGTRLTVT.

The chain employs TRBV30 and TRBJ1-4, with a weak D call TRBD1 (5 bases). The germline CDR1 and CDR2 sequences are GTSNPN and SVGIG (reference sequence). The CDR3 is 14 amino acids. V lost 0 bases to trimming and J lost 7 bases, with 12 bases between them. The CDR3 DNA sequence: TGTGCCTGGAGTGTAAAGGGGATCGGTGAAAAACTGTTTTTT. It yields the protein CAWSVKGIGEKLFF.